This T cell receptor beta chain was recovered during a study of OX40 agonist ivuxolimab in advanced cancers. As for the study in general: With ivuxolimab, an agonistic anti-OX40 (CD134) antibody, patients were treated. Study-wide findings and caveats: Mean expanded clone counts were higher in CD8+ than CD4+ T cells.

A word on this clone: As yet, its antigen is unknown.

TCRdb keeps only in-frame clones here, not all; method: immunoSEQ multiplex PCR. Of fewer than 80,000 clones listed, around 85% are singletons. Germline CDR1 reads MDHEN; CDR2 reads SYDVKM. V was pared by 6 bases and J by 2 bases, with 5 bases of the junction left unmatched. The length of the CDR3 is 14 residues. The clonotype originates from an adult with an advanced solid tumor such as melanoma, head and neck, liver or kidney cancer. J is TRBJ2-5 and V is TRBV28, with 8 bases matching TRBD1. The specimen comprised CD4+ or CD8+ T cells sorted from blood, sampled in a trial of the OX40 agonist ivuxolimab. The CDR3 region is CASSAWDRQETQYF. The CDR3 coding sequence is TGTGCCAGCAGCGCTTGGGACAGGCAAGAGACCCAGTACTTC.